This T cell receptor (beta chain) is from a study of cytomegalovirus exposure and HLA in healthy donors. This CDR3 has 17 amino acids. V shed 5 bases, J shed 4 bases, and the junction held 11 bases outside the gene matches. Germline lookup yields CDR1 SGHRS and CDR2 YFSETQ. The table came from immunoSEQ multiplex PCR; TCRdb's copy has only in-frame clones and leaves some out. Seen here are 150,000 to 160,000 clones, about 86% observed once, and the top ten hold about 1.9%. The donors formed part of the roughly 110-subject validation cohort, distinct from the approximately 670-subject first cohort. The source of this sequence is a human donor in good health. The sample comprised PBMCs. The chain carries TRBV5-1 and TRBJ2-2, with TRBD1 identical over 10 bases. CDR3 loop: CASRGGTGVRSTGELFF. Written as DNA, the CDR3 is TGCGCCAGCAGGGGCGGGACAGGGGTCAGGAGCACCGGGGAGCTGTTTTTT.